These 23 T cell receptor beta chains were sequenced from one sample in a study of blood T cell repertoires in COVID-19. This table comes from immunoSEQ multiplex PCR, and its TCRdb copy is limited to in-frame clones, with some not included. Of under 150,000 clones in the sample, under 90% were seen once. Specimen: peripheral blood. The source of these receptors is a human donor in a cohort sampled during active COVID-19.

This clone was detected a few times. The chain employs TRBV5-4 and TRBJ1-1; 8 nucleotides line up with TRBD1. The CDR3 sequence is 14 residues long. Germline CDR1 and CDR2: SGHNT and YYREEE (reference sequence). With V trimmed by 4 bases and J by 7 bases, 9 bases remained unmatched. The CDR3 protein is CASSGTGFGNEAFF. The CDR3 DNA follows: TGTGCCAGCAGCGGGACAGGTTTCGGTAATGAAGCTTTCTTT.

This chain joins TRBV6-6 and TRBJ2-7; possible D gene TRBD2, 6 bases. CDR3 length: 15 amino acids. The germline gives CDR1 MNHNY, CDR2 SVGAGI (reference sequence). V was clipped by 0 bases and J by 5 bases, with 14 bases between them. The CDR3 is CASSYSLRGRNEQYF. CDR3 nucleotides: TGTGCCAGCAGTTACTCCCTTCGGGGGAGGAACGAGCAGTACTTC.

This clone was observed a handful of times. The rearrangement uses TRBV6-5 and TRBJ1-6; TRBD1 is a possible D gene (5 bases). The V and J ends lost 9 bases and 6 bases respectively, with 15 bases between them. This CDR3 region has 14 residues. The V gene's germline CDR1 is MNHEY and CDR2 SVGAGI. The CDR3 nucleotides read TGTGCCAGTCAGCCGAGGGGAGGTAATTCACCCCTCCACTTT. Its protein is CASQPRGGNSPLHF.

The rearrangement joins TRBV6-2 or TRBV6-3 to TRBJ2-3; possible D gene TRBD2, 5 bases. The germline V and J ends were trimmed by 6 bases and 2 bases, with 18 bases remaining between them. CDR1 MNHEY and CDR2 SVGEGT come from the germline V gene. CDR3 length: 16 amino acids. CDR3 in DNA: TGTGCCAGCAGCCCCCCGGAGGTGGCAACCACAGATACGCAGTATTTT. Residues: CASSPPEVATTDTQYF.

The chain has TRBV7-9 and TRBJ2-3, with D possibly being TRBD2 (7 bases). Germline assignment: CDR1 SEHNR and CDR2 FQNEAQ (reference sequence). Trimming took off 0 bases at V and 4 bases at J, with 17 bases between the two ends. The CDR3 totals 17 residues. CDR3 sequence reads: CASSLAPLGGHSDTQYF. The DNA of the CDR3 is TGTGCCAGCAGCTTAGCCCCCTTGGGGGGGCATTCAGATACGCAGTATTTT.

The V gene is TRBV6-2 or TRBV6-3, the J gene TRBJ2-3; D might be TRBD2 (7 bases). V gave up 0 bases and J gave up 2 bases, with 18 bases separating them. There are 18 residues in the CDR3. In germline, CDR1 is MNHEY, CDR2 SVGEGT. The DNA for the CDR3 is TGTGCCAGCAGTTACTCGAGATCGGCGGGGGCGTACACAGATACGCAGTATTTT. It codes for CASSYSRSAGAYTDTQYF.

The chain recombines TRBV28 with TRBJ1-1, with D unclear. The CDR3 is 13 residues long. V gave up 5 bases and J gave up 6 bases, with 13 bases separating them. The germline V gene encodes CDR1 MDHEN and CDR2 SYDVKM. In DNA form, the CDR3 reads TGTGCCAGCAGTGCTCTTCCACGAGCTGAAGCTTTCTTT. It yields the protein CASSALPRAEAFF.

This rearrangement joins TRBV19 to TRBJ2-7, with TRBD2 matching over 9 bases. Germline assignment: CDR1 LNHDA and CDR2 SQIVND (reference sequence). Trimming cost V 5 bases and J 6 bases; bases outside gene matches: 11. The CDR3 has 15 residues. Here the CDR3 DNA reads TGTGCCAGTAGTGTCCCCGGGGTAGCGGGGGCCGAGCAGTACTTC. Amino acid sequence: CASSVPGVAGAEQYF.

The chain joins TRBV6-5 to TRBJ2-7, with D perhaps matching TRBD1 (6 bases). Germline-derived CDR1 and CDR2 are MNHEY and SVGAGI. Trimming took 4 bases from V and 1 from J, leaving 11 bases between them. The CDR3 spans 14 residues. The CDR3 loop is CASSWGHGSYEQYF. CDR3 nucleotides: TGTGCCAGCAGTTGGGGACATGGGTCCTACGAGCAGTACTTC.

This chain links TRBV5-6 with TRBJ1-2; D is uncertain. Germline-derived CDR1 and CDR2 are SGHDT and YYEEEE. V was shortened by 1 base and J by 7 bases, with 11 bases between the two germline ends. This CDR3 spans 13 amino acids. The CDR3 loop reads CASSLRQAGGYTF. In DNA form, the CDR3 reads TGTGCCAGCAGCTTGCGGCAGGCAGGTGGCTACACCTTC.

The CDR3 DNA reads as TGTGCCAGCAGCCCATACGGGATAACTCAGCAGTACTTC. This encodes CASSPYGITQQYF. The V and J genes are TRBV14 and TRBJ2-7; D may be TRBD2 (5 bases). Trimming took 4 bases from V and 8 from J, leaving 15 bases between them. The CDR3 totals 13 residues. CDR1 SGHDN and CDR2 FVKESK come from the germline V gene.

The chain joins TRBV7-3 to TRBJ2-1, with 9 positions matching TRBD2. V gave up 8 bases and J gave up 7 bases; unmatched junction bases: 12. CDR1 SGHTA and CDR2 FQGTGA come from the germline V gene. This CDR3 is built from 15 residues. CDR3 DNA: TGTGCCAGCGGCTCAGCGGGGGGCGCGTCGAATGAGCAGTTCTTC. It codes for CASGSAGGASNEQFF.

The chain has TRBV7-9 and TRBJ1-5, with a weak D call TRBD1 (6 bases). Germline V gives CDR1 SEHNR, CDR2 FQNEAQ (reference sequence). The CDR3 contains 15 residues. V lost 6 bases and J 6 bases, leaving 18 bases between the germline ends. The CDR3 region has the DNA TGTGCCAGCAGTCCCGCGGGGGGCTTAGTTCAGCCCCAGCATTTT. Protein sequence: CASSPAGGLVQPQHF.

V is TRBV15 and J is TRBJ2-3; D is possibly TRBD2 (7 bases). V was clipped by 5 bases and J by 4 bases, with 10 bases between them. Germline V lookup: CDR1 LNHNV, CDR2 YYDKDF (reference sequence). The CDR3 contains 13 residues. CDR3: CATSGGGADTQYF. CDR3 DNA sequence: TGTGCCACCAGCGGAGGGGGGGCAGATACGCAGTATTTT.

The chain carries TRBV6-4 and TRBJ2-1; 12 bases are a match to TRBD1. This CDR3 comprises 15 residues. With V trimmed by 4 bases and J by 8 bases, 6 bases remained unmatched. Germline-derived CDR1 and CDR2 are MRHNA and SNTAGT. Here the CDR3 DNA reads TGTGCCAGCAGTGGCTCCGGGACAGGGGGCGATGAGCAGTTCTTC. Residues: CASSGSGTGGDEQFF.

V is TRBV9 and J is TRBJ2-7; D is undetermined. V shed 4 bases and J shed 0 bases, with 14 bases lying between them. CDR1 and CDR2 from the germline V gene are SGDLS and YYNGEE. The CDR3 totals 15 residues. Here the CDR3 reads CASSTADFSSYEQYF. In DNA form, the CDR3 reads TGTGCCAGCAGCACCGCCGACTTCAGCTCCTACGAGCAGTACTTC. The full variable domain, completed using reference TRBV9 and TRBJ2-7, is DSGVTQTPKHLITATGQRVTLRCSPRSGDLSVYWYQQSLDQGLQFLIQYYNGEERAKGNILERFSAQQFPDLHSELNLSSLELGDSALYFCASSTADFSSYEQYFGPGTRLTVT.

V is TRBV12-5 and J is TRBJ2-1; 10 bases map to TRBD1. Germline CDR1 LGHNT, CDR2 FRNRAP. CDR3 length equals 17 residues. The J segment lost 6 bases and the V segment lost 0 bases, leaving 8 bases of the junction unmatched. This CDR3 reads CASGLVLGTGVVNEQFF. The CDR3 region has the DNA TGTGCTAGTGGTTTGGTACTTGGGACAGGGGTGGTCAATGAGCAGTTCTTC.

The chain carries TRBV7-2 and TRBJ2-1, with unresolved D. The CDR3 has 15 amino acids. Trimming stripped 5 bases from V and 1 base from J, with 12 bases between. Germline V gene sequence: CDR1 SGHTA, CDR2 FQGNSA. CDR3 in DNA: TGTGCCAGCAGCCAGCTAGTCTTATCCTACAATGAGCAGTTCTTC. It encodes CASSQLVLSYNEQFF.

The chain recombines TRBV5-6 with TRBJ2-1; D may be TRBD1 (5 bases). V was trimmed by 4 bases and J by 4 bases, leaving 24 bases between them. The CDR3 spans 18 residues. Germline lookup yields CDR1 SGHDT and CDR2 YYEEEE. CDR3 loop: CASSRVLVIGAAYNEQFF. The CDR3 coding sequence is TGTGCCAGCAGCCGAGTGTTGGTTATAGGGGCTGCGTACAATGAGCAGTTCTTC.

Turning to this clone: It may be a read error: a sequence one base away is much more abundant. This sample also contains other DNA sequences that code for the same CDR3. This CDR3 is CASSPGLGNTEAFF. The DNA for the CDR3 is TGTGCCAGCAGCCCGGGACTGGGGAACACTGAAGCTTTCTTT. This rearrangement joins TRBV3-1 (or the pseudogene TRBV3-2) to TRBJ1-1; tentatively, D is TRBD1 (5 bases). This CDR3 has 14 residues. Germline V lookup: CDR1 LGHDT, CDR2 YNNKEL (reference sequence). V shed 4 bases and J shed 1 base, with 10 bases lying between them.

The V call is TRBV6-6, the J call TRBJ1-1; 8 nucleotides align to TRBD1. The CDR3 runs to 11 residues. V lost 6 bases and J lost 12; bases outside the gene matches: 6. The germline gives CDR1 MNHNY, CDR2 SVGAGI (reference sequence). The CDR3 nucleotides read TGTGCCAGCAGATTCGACAGGGGTCCTTTCTTT. Translating gives CASRFDRGPFF.

This clone was observed a few times. The gene calls are TRBV9 and TRBJ2-2, with D uncertain. This CDR3 has 13 amino acids. CDR1 is SGDLS and CDR2 is YYNGEE in the germline V gene. V was pared by 3 bases and J by 1 base, with 4 bases between. CDR3 sequence: CASSALNTGELFF. Here the CDR3 DNA reads TGTGCCAGCAGCGCCCTGAACACCGGGGAGCTGTTTTTT.

This chain uses TRBV15 with TRBJ2-1; TRBD2 aligns across 11 bases. The CDR3 has 16 residues. Trimming removed 4 bases from V and 3 bases from J; junction bases left unmatched: 5. CDR1 and CDR2 (germline): LNHNV, YYDKDF (reference sequence). CDR3 DNA sequence: TGTGCCACCAGCACCCGGACTAGCGGGCGCTACAATGAGCAGTTCTTC. It yields the protein CATSTRTSGRYNEQFF.